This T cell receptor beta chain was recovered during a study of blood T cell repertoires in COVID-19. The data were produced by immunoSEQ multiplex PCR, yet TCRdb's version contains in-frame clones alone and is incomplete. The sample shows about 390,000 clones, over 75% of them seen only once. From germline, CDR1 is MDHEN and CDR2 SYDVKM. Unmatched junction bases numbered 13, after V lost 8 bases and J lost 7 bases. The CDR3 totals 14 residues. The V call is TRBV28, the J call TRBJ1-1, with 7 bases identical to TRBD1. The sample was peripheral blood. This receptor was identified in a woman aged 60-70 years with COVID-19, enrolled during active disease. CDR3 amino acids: CASVPPGTAFEAFF. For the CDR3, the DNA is TGTGCCAGCGTTCCCCCCGGGACAGCCTTTGAAGCTTTCTTT.